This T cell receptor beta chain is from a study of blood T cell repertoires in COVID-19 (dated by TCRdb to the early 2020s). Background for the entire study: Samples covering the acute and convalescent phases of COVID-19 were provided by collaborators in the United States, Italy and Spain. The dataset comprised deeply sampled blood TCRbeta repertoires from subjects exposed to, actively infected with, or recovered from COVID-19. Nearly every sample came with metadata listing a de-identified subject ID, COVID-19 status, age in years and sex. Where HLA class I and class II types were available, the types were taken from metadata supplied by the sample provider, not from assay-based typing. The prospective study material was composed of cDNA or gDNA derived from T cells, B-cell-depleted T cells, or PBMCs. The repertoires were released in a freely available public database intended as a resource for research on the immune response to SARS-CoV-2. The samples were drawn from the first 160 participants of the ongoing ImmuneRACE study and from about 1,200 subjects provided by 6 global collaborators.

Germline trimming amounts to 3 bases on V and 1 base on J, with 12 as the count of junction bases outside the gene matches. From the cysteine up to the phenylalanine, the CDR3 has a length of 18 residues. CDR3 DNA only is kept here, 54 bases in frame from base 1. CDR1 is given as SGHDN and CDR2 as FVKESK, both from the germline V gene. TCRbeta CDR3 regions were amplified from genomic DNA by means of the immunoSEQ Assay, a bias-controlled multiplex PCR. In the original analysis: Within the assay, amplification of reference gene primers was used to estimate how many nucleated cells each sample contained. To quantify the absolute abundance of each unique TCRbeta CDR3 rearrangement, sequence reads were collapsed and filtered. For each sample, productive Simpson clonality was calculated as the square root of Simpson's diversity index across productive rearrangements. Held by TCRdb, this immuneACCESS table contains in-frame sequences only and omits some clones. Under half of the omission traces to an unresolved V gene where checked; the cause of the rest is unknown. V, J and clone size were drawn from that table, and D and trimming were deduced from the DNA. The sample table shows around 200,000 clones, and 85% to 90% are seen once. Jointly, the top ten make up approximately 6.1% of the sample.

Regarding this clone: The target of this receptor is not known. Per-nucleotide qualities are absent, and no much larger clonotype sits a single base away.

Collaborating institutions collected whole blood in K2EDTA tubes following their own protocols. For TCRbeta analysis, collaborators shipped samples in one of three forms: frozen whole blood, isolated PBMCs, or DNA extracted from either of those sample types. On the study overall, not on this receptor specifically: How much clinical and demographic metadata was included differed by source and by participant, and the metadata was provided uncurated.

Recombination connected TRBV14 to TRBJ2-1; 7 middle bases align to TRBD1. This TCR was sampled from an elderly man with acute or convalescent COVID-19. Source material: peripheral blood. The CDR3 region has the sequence CASSHNGQAPFSYNEQFF. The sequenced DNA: TGTGCCAGCAGCCACAATGGACAGGCACCCTTTTCCTACAATGAGCAGTTCTTC.